The subject of this entry is one TCR beta chain. No antigen is known for it. Germline lookup yields CDR1 MNHEY and CDR2 SVGAGI. V shed 6 bases and J shed 4 bases, with 10 bases lying between them. The CDR3 runs to 13 residues. This sample was taken from a study of shared clonotypes between healthy human individuals. Study in general: A donor's plate count was three for CD4 naive and three for CD4 memory; CD8 naive had two and CD8 memory one. Points from the study as a whole: A handful of donors showed sharing of approximately 5% of naive CD4 clonotypes. Donors were few, which limited the genetic and exposure-history diversity represented.

The donors were all Caucasian adults (living in Nashville, Tennessee). Only in-frame clones appear in the TCRdb table, and some are missing; sequencing was by immunoSEQ multiplex PCR. The sample consists of millions of clones, over 85% of them appearing once. This TCR came from a man aged 18 to 29 in good health. Some clones in this sample may be carry-over from other donors' samples. Material: naive CD4+ T cells from PBMCs. This sample's subset: CD45RA+ positively selected. This chain joins TRBV6-5 and TRBJ2-1; D is unresolved. Here the CDR3 reads CASRRNPYNEQFF. The CDR3 DNA sequence: TGTGCCAGCAGACGCAACCCGTACAATGAGCAGTTCTTC.